This TCR beta chain was identified during a study of T cells in Graves' hyperthyroidism and ophthalmopathy. This clonotype was detected a few times. Its antigen is currently unknown. This CDR3 has 15 amino acids. The germline V and J ends were trimmed by 2 bases and 2 bases, with 9 bases remaining between them. CDR1 is LGHDT, CDR2 YNNKEL, per germline (reference sequence). TCR beta CDR3 regions were amplified from RNA. An initial round of RT-PCR targeting the TCR CDR3 relied on the HTBI primer set. TCRdb used MiXCR to reprocess the multiplex PCR reads, holding one entry per CDR3 protein. This table has some 620,000 distinct CDR3 sequences, 15% to 20% appearing once. The hyperthyroidism was newly diagnosed and had lasted under 2 months; the patients were aged 18 to 65. Exclusion of patients followed from uncontrolled infection, other autoimmune disease, pregnancy or lactation. Clinicians diagnosed patients from clinical symptoms, serum thyroxine and TRAb, thyroid ultrasound and orbital computed tomography.

Points from the study as a whole: Most thyroid clonotypes expanded above 0.001 were also detected in blood.

The sequencing sample was made of blood. V and J are TRBV3-1 and TRBJ2-2; D perhaps matches TRBD2 (6 bases). The clonotype was recovered from a woman aged 25 to 39 with Graves' hyperthyroidism. The CDR3 DNA reads as TGTGCCAGCAGCCAATCTAGCGTAAACACCGGGGAGCTGTTTTTT. As protein: CASSQSSVNTGELFF.